This TCR beta chain was observed in a study of blood T cells in healthy people across ages. This clonotype was recorded a few times. A sample-barcoded 5' primer and a J-beta primer mix were used in a second PCR of roughly 7 to 12 cycles. TCRdb reanalysed the 5' RACE reads using MiXCR and keeps one entry per CDR3 protein. The repertoire has 700,000 to 850,000 distinct CDR3 sequences, about 55% of them found once; the top ten carry approximately 40%. The germline CDR1 and CDR2 sequences are MNHEY and SMNVEV (reference sequence). This CDR3 spans 19 amino acids. With V trimmed by 0 bases and J by 4 bases, 17 bases remained unmatched.

The clonotype comes from a man older than 75 in good health. V is TRBV27 and J is TRBJ1-2; 7 bases fit TRBD1. The sequenced sample was blood. CDR3 nucleotides: TGTGCCAGCAGTTTATCTAGATACCGGGACAGCCCAAGCGGCTATGGCTACACCTTC. The encoded protein is CASSLSRYRDSPSGYGYTF.